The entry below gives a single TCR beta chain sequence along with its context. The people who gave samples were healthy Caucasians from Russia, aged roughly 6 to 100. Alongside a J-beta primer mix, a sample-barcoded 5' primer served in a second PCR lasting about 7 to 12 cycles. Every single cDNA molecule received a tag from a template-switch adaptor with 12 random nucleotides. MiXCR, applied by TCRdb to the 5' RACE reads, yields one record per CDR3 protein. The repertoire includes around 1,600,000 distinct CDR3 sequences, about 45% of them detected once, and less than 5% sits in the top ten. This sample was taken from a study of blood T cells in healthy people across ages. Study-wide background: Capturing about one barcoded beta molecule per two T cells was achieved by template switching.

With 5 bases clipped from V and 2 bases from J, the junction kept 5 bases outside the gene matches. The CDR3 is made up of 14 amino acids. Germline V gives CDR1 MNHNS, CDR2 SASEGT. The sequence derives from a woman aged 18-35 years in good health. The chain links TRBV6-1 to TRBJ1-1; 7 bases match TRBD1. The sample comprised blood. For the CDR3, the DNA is TGTGCCAGCAGTTCGCAGGGGGATAACACTGAAGCTTTCTTT. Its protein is CASSSQGDNTEAFF.